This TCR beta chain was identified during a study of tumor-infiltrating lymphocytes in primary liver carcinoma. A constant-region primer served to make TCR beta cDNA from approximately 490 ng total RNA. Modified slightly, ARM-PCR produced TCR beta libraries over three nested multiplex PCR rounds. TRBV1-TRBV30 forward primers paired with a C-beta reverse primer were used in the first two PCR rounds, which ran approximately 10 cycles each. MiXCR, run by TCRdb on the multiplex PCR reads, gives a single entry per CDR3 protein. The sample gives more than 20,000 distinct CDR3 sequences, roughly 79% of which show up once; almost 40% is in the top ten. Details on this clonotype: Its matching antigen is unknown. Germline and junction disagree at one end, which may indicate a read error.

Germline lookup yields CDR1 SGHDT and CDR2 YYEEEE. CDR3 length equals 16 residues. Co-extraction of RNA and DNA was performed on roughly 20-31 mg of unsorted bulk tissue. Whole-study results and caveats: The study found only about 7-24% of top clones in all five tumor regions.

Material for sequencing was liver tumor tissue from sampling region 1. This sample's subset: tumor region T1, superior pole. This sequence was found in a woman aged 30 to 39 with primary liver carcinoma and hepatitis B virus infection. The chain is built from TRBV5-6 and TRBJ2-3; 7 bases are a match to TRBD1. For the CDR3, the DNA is TGCGCCAGCAGCTGGACCGGGACAGTAAGCATAGATACGCAGTATTTT. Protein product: CASSWTGTVSIDTQYF. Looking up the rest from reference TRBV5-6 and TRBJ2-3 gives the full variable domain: DAGVTQSPTHLIKTRGQQVTLRCSPKSGHDTVSWYQQALGQGPQFIFQYYEEEERQRGNFPDRFSGHQFPNYSSELNVNALLLGDSALYLCASSWTGTVSIDTQYFGPGTRLTVL.